These T cell receptor beta chains were read from a single sample in a study of cytomegalovirus exposure and HLA in healthy donors. Assay: immunoSEQ multiplex PCR; the TCRdb copy retains only in-frame clones and omits some. The sample lists hundreds of thousands of clones, less than 85% occurring once. Sequenced material: PBMCs. The receptor set was obtained from a young man in good health and CMV-seronegative. CDR3s include the opening cysteine and the closing phenylalanine or tryptophan. The order of the fields is V gene, D gene, J gene, CDR3 protein, CDR3 DNA. The D gene is left open where the match is weak.

>TRBV18|TRBD1|TRBJ1-5
CASSPPGQLNQPQHF
TGTGCCAGCTCACCACCGGGACAGCTCAATCAGCCCCAGCATTTT
>TRBV7-9|.|TRBJ1-6
CASRVENSPLHF
TGTGCCAGCAGGGTCGAGAATTCACCCCTCCACTTT
>TRBV14|.|TRBJ2-7
CASSQGWGSYEQYF
TGTGCCAGCAGCCAAGGGTGGGGCTCATACGAGCAGTACTTC
>TRBV6-5|TRBD1|TRBJ1-1
CASRPGQGRPEAFF
TGTGCCAGCAGACCAGGACAGGGAAGGCCTGAAGCTTTCTTT
>TRBV2|.|TRBJ2-3
CASANLSAATQYF
TGTGCCAGCGCTAATCTGAGCGCGGCTACGCAGTATTTT
>TRBV19|.|TRBJ2-7
CASSMGSTETYEQYF
TGTGCCAGTAGTATGGGCTCGACAGAGACTTACGAGCAGTACTTC
>TRBV15|.|TRBJ2-7
CATSRDRDNFYEQYF
TGTGCCACCAGCAGAGACAGGGACAACTTCTACGAGCAGTACTTC
>TRBV19|.|TRBJ2-7
CASRPVGEGTYEQYF
TGTGCCAGTCGGCCGGTGGGTGAGGGTACCTACGAGCAGTACTTC
>TRBV4-1|.|TRBJ1-1
CASSQEGQGRRTMNTEAFF
TGCGCCAGCAGCCAAGAAGGGCAGGGGCGCCGAACCATGAACACTGAAGCTTTCTTT
>TRBV30|.|TRBJ1-6
CAWSLGPSSYNSPLHF
TGTGCCTGGAGTCTCGGTCCGAGCTCCTATAATTCACCCCTCCACTTT
>TRBV7-9|.|TRBJ2-7
CSSSPPGAAYEQYF
TGTTCCAGCAGCCCGCCAGGGGCCGCCTACGAGCAGTACTTC
>TRBV10-3|.|TRBJ1-2
CAIRAGGGVYGYTF
TGTGCCATCAGGGCCGGGGGGGGCGTCTATGGCTACACCTTC
>TRBV27|.|TRBJ2-2
CASSTHRKPPGELFF
TGTGCCAGCAGTACCCACAGAAAACCCCCCGGGGAGCTGTTTTTT